This TCR beta chain appears in the sequencing data of a study of blood T cell repertoires in COVID-19. The junction had 11 bases not matched to a gene; V was cut back by 4 bases and J by 2 bases. Germline loops: CDR1 SGHVS, CDR2 FQNEAQ. CDR3 length: 17 residues. Repertoires were generated with immunoSEQ multiplex PCR, while TCRdb's copy carries only in-frame clones and drops some. Among about 140,000 clones listed, 88% were seen once. This clone was seen once. The TCR originated in a human donor with COVID-19, enrolled during active disease. The donor label of this sample is uncertain. V gene TRBV7-8 combines with J gene TRBJ2-5, with TRBD1 matching over 9 bases. Sequencing was performed on peripheral blood. CDR3 coding DNA: TGTGCCAGCAGCTCAAAGAGGACAGGGGAACTTCAAGAGACCCAGTACTTC. As protein: CASSSKRTGELQETQYF.